Each of the 22 T cell receptor beta chains below was sequenced from the same sample in a study of identical twins (dated by TCRdb to about 2016). Library preparation was by 5' RACE. The data were produced on an Illumina HiSeq 2000. TCRdb reprocessing: public reads trimmed at Q25 with fastp, clones called with MiXCR, in-frame beta chains kept. Every entry covers one CDR3 protein and lists the most common genes and DNA from its rows. Across this sample there are about 530,000 distinct CDR3 sequences, with approximately 14% seen only once. Around 0.4% of the sample belongs to the ten largest clones. These data were also reused for a study on yellow fever vaccine responses in identical twins.

The sample comprised CD4+ T cells sorted from blood. These receptors were taken from a woman aged 18-35 years in good health.

This clonotype was detected only a few times. This chain connects TRBV3-1 to TRBJ2-1, with 9 bases aligning to TRBD2. Germline V gene data show CDR1 as LGHDT and CDR2 as YNNKEL (reference sequence). The CDR3 contains 14 residues. V was clipped by 4 bases and J by 4 bases; unmatched bases: 2. CDR3 nucleotide sequence: TGTGCCAGCAGCCGTAGCGGGAGATACAATGAGCAGTTCTTC. It translates to CASSRSGRYNEQFF.

This chain connects TRBV5-1 to TRBJ2-1, with TRBD2 matching over 8 bases. Trimming cost V 0 bases and J 15 bases; bases outside gene matches: 8. This CDR3 has 13 amino acids. Germline CDR1 reads SGHRS; CDR2 reads YFSETQ. Here the CDR3 reads CASSLDTSGASFF. The CDR3 region has the DNA TGCGCCAGCAGCTTGGATACTAGCGGTGCTTCGTTCTTC. The whole variable domain, filled in from reference TRBV5-1 and TRBJ2-1, reads KAGVTQTPRYLIKTRGQQVTLSCSPISGHRSVSWYQQTPGQGLQFLFEYFSETQRNKGNFPGRFSGRQFSNSRSEMNVSTLELGDSALYLCASSLDTSGASFFGPGTRLTVL.

The J gene is TRBJ1-2, the V gene TRBV15; 10 bases map to TRBD1. CDR1 and CDR2 (germline): LNHNV, YYDKDF (reference sequence). CDR3 size: 14 residues. Trimming at V came to 8 bases and at J to 1 base, leaving 4 bases not matched to a gene. Here the CDR3 DNA reads TGTGCCACCTCCCGGGACAGGGGTAACTATGGCTACACCTTC. It encodes CATSRDRGNYGYTF.

This clonotype was counted a few times. The rearrangement links TRBV28 to TRBJ2-4; a weak D match, TRBD2 (5 bases). The CDR3 has 13 amino acids. Germline assignment: CDR1 MDHEN and CDR2 SYDVKM. Trimming cost V 7 bases and J 8 bases, with 15 bases left between them. The CDR3 bases are TGTGCCAGCACCCCCCTAGCCGTTGACATTCAGTACTTC. As protein: CASTPLAVDIQYF.

The genes are TRBV9 and TRBJ2-7; 7 bases line up with TRBD1. The CDR3 runs 14 residues. The trim removed 3 bases at V and 5 bases at J, leaving 8 bases unmatched. Looked up from germline, CDR1 is SGDLS and CDR2 is YYNGEE. CDR3 DNA: TGTGCCAGCAGCGAAACGGACAGGTCCAACGAGCAGTACTTC. Its translation: CASSETDRSNEQYF. The whole variable domain, filled in from reference TRBV9 and TRBJ2-7, reads DSGVTQTPKHLITATGQRVTLRCSPRSGDLSVYWYQQSLDQGLQFLIQYYNGEERAKGNILERFSAQQFPDLHSELNLSSLELGDSALYFCASSETDRSNEQYFGPGTRLTVT.

The CDR3 protein is CAIDKGGYSGANVLTF. The CDR3 nucleotides are TGTGCTATCGACAAGGGGGGGTACTCTGGGGCCAACGTCCTGACTTTC. The chain has TRBV7-8 and TRBJ2-6, with D maybe TRBD2 (7 bases). CDR1 is SGHVS, CDR2 FQNEAQ, per germline. The CDR3 totals 16 residues. The full variable domain, rest sourced from reference TRBV7-8 and TRBJ2-6, is GAGVSQSPRYKVAKRGQDVALRCDPISGHVSLFWYQQALGQGPEFLTYFQNEAQLDKSGLPSDRFFAERPEGSVSTLKIQRTQQEDSAVYLCAIDKGGYSGANVLTFGAGSRLTVL.

The chain recombines TRBV5-5 with TRBJ1-2; TRBD1 is a possible D gene (6 bases). The CDR3 runs 15 residues. CDR1 and CDR2 (germline): SGHKS, YYEKEE (reference sequence). V was pared by 4 bases and J by 2 bases, with 15 bases between. The CDR3 nucleotides are TGTGCCAGCAGCATCCGACAGGAGGGGAACTATGGCTACACCTTC. This sequence encodes CASSIRQEGNYGYTF.

This clonotype occurred a few times. The chain joins TRBV5-1 to TRBJ2-5; 8 bases fit TRBD1. This CDR3 contains 14 residues. Germline V CDR1 and CDR2: SGHRS, YFSETQ. With V trimmed by 6 bases and J by 2 bases, 6 bases remained unmatched. In DNA, the CDR3 is TGCGCCAGCATGCAGGGGGCGGTACAAGAGACCCAGTACTTC. Its translation: CASMQGAVQETQYF.

In its sample, this clonotype was seen many times. V gene TRBV12-3 or TRBV12-4 combines with J gene TRBJ1-2; TRBD1 is a possible D gene (5 bases). The CDR3 totals 14 residues. V was clipped by 5 bases and J by 4 bases, with 14 bases between them. The DNA for the CDR3 is TGTGCCAGCAGTCCATCGGGACCGGGCTATGGCTACACCTTC. This gives the protein CASSPSGPGYGYTF.

In this sample, this clonotype turned up many times. This chain connects TRBV12-3 or TRBV12-4 to TRBJ2-7; D not certain. V lost 10 bases and J 2 bases, leaving 9 bases between the germline ends. This CDR3 spans 11 amino acids. CDR3 residues: CATDVTYEQYV. For the CDR3, the DNA is TGTGCCACGGACGTCACCTACGAGCAGTACGTC.

In this sample, this clonotype turned up a few times. The chain recombines TRBV10-3 with TRBJ1-4; D perhaps matches TRBD1 (5 bases). The CDR3 has 13 residues. V was cut by 2 bases and J by 5 bases, with 6 bases left in between. From germline, CDR1 is ENHRY and CDR2 SYGVKD. The CDR3 here is CAISEGDNEKLFF. The CDR3 DNA reads TGTGCCATCAGTGAGGGGGACAATGAAAAACTGTTTTTT.

The chain joins TRBV11-2 to TRBJ2-7; 7 nucleotides match TRBD1. Looked up from germline, CDR1 is SGHAT and CDR2 is FQNNGV. The CDR3 has 15 amino acids. The junction had 8 bases not matched to a gene; V was cut back by 4 bases and J by 2 bases. CDR3 loop: CASSSYFQGAYEQYV. CDR3 in DNA: TGTGCCAGCAGCTCGTATTTCCAGGGGGCCTACGAGCAGTACGTC.

Ten or more counts support this clonotype. The chain carries TRBV5-1 and TRBJ2-1; D is uncertain. V gave up 0 bases and J gave up 0 bases, with 10 bases separating them. This CDR3 has 16 residues. Germline CDR1 is SGHRS and CDR2 is YFSETQ. The chain's CDR3 is CASSLVADSSYNEQFF. The CDR3 DNA sequence: TGCGCCAGCAGCTTGGTTGCGGATAGCTCCTACAATGAGCAGTTCTTC.

The table lists this clonotype with a few counts. The chain links TRBV6-1 to TRBJ1-5; TRBD1 is a possible D gene (6 bases). Trimming took 7 bases from V and 2 from J, leaving 15 bases between them. This CDR3 spans 15 amino acids. Germline values: CDR1 MNHNS, CDR2 SASEGT. The CDR3 coding sequence is TGTGCCAGCAACGGGGGGCTGGCGGGCAATCAGCCCCAGCATTTT. Its translation is CASNGGLAGNQPQHF.

The chain joins TRBV2 to TRBJ2-7; no clear D. Germline-derived CDR1 and CDR2 are SNHLY and FYNNEI. This CDR3 spans 13 amino acids. V was shortened by 5 bases and J by 3 bases, with 11 bases between the two germline ends. The CDR3 region has the DNA TGTGCCAGCAGTAACGGACCCAACTACGAGCAGTACTTC. It encodes CASSNGPNYEQYF. The complete variable domain, with remaining parts taken from reference TRBV2 and TRBJ2-7, reads EPEVTQTPSHQVTQMGQEVILRCVPISNHLYFYWYRQILGQKVEFLVSFYNNEISEKSEIFDDQFSVERPDGSNFTLKIRSTKLEDSAMYFCASSNGPNYEQYFGPGTRLTVT.

This clonotype appeared many times. The chain links TRBV15 to TRBJ2-1; either TRBD1 or TRBD2 may supply D (5 bases each). Germline assignment: CDR1 LNHNV and CDR2 YYDKDF (reference sequence). The ends were cut back, 0 bases at V and 0 bases at J, with 12 bases in the middle. CDR3 size: 17 residues. The CDR3 loop is CATSRDGWGSSYNEQFF. CDR3 sequence (DNA): TGTGCCACCAGCAGAGATGGTTGGGGGAGCTCCTACAATGAGCAGTTCTTC. The full variable domain, in which reference TRBV15 and TRBJ2-1 provide the parts outside the CDR3, is DAMVIQNPRYQVTQFGKPVTLSCSQTLNHNVMYWYQQKSSQAPKLLFHYYDKDFNNEADTPDNFQSRRPNTSFCFLDIRSPGLGDTAMYLCATSRDGWGSSYNEQFFGPGTRLTVL.

This clonotype came up a few times. The V gene is TRBV7-8, the J gene TRBJ1-1; no clear D gene. The CDR3 is 14 residues long. Trimming left V 8 bases short and J 0 bases short, with 13 bases between. The germline V gene encodes CDR1 SGHVS and CDR2 FQNEAQ. The CDR3 bases are TGTGCCAGCGACCCATGGACGGTGAACACTGAAGCTTTCTTT. Translated, it gives CASDPWTVNTEAFF.

V gene TRBV11-2 combines with J gene TRBJ2-1; the match to TRBD2 covers 10 bases. Germline-derived CDR1 and CDR2 are SGHAT and FQNNGV. V lost 0 bases and J lost 7; bases outside the gene matches: 6. The CDR3 spans 16 residues. This CDR3 reads CASSLEVAGGLNEQFF. CDR3 sequence (DNA): TGTGCCAGCAGCTTAGAGGTAGCGGGGGGATTAAATGAGCAGTTCTTC.

The rearrangement links TRBV4-1 to TRBJ1-2; no definite D call. The CDR3 length is 15 residues. V lost 0 bases and J lost 0, with 8 bases in between. Germline CDR1 MGHRA, CDR2 YSYEKL. The CDR3 protein is CASSQDYHTNYGYTF. CDR3 bases: TGCGCCAGCAGCCAAGATTACCATACTAACTATGGCTACACCTTC.

This sequence joins TRBV5-1 and TRBJ2-5, with TRBD2 identical over 13 bases. Germline values: CDR1 SGHRS, CDR2 YFSETQ. The CDR3 has 16 residues. V lost 5 bases, J lost 1 base, and 5 bases stayed unmatched. The chain's CDR3 is CASSGLAGEGQETQYF. The CDR3 bases are TGCGCCAGCAGTGGACTAGCGGGAGAGGGCCAAGAGACCCAGTACTTC.

This chain uses TRBV27 with TRBJ2-2; tentative D call: TRBD1 (6 bases). This CDR3 contains 16 residues. Germline values: CDR1 MNHEY, CDR2 SMNVEV (reference sequence). Between the trimmed V and J ends, which lost 5 bases and 7 bases, there was a span of 20 bases. The CDR3 region has the DNA TGTGCCAGCAGTAGGCGAAGCACAGGGACGGGCGGGGAGCTGTTTTTT. This encodes CASSRRSTGTGGELFF.

The J gene is TRBJ2-3, the V gene TRBV5-1, with D perhaps given as TRBD1 or TRBD2 (5 bases each). The germline V gene encodes CDR1 SGHRS and CDR2 YFSETQ. CDR3 size: 14 residues. V lost 0 bases, J lost 2 bases, and 7 bases lay in between. The CDR3, as DNA: TGCGCCAGCAGCTTGGGGGACCACACAGATACGCAGTATTTT. The encoded protein is CASSLGDHTDTQYF.